This passage covers 20 T cell receptor beta chains from one sample sequenced in a study of T cell repertoires in cytomegalovirus infection. TCRdb processed the reads anew with MiXCR; each CDR3 protein has one entry. In the table there are around 360,000 distinct CDR3 sequences, roughly 34% of which are singletons. Their recognized antigens are unknown. The sequences come from cultured PBMCs, collected from culture after CMV antigen stimulation. The receptors were sampled from a human donor in good health (CMV status not recorded). Some clones in this sample may be carry-over from other donors' samples.

V and J are TRBV12-3 or TRBV12-4 and TRBJ2-7, with 8 positions matching TRBD2. V lost 3 bases and J lost 6; bases outside the gene matches: 4. There are 13 residues in the CDR3. CDR3 protein: CASSFGAGVEQYV. CDR3 coding DNA: TGTGCCAGCAGTTTCGGAGCGGGAGTCGAGCAGTACGTC.

The V gene is TRBV5-1, the J gene TRBJ2-2, with 9 positions matching TRBD2. The germline V gene has CDR1 SGHRS and CDR2 YFSETQ. V lost 4 bases to trimming and J lost 4 bases; unmatched junction nucleotides: 8. The CDR3 consists of 16 residues. As DNA, the CDR3 is TGCGCCAGCAGCCCTTACGGGACTAGCCGCACCGGGGAGCTGTTTTTT. Residues: CASSPYGTSRTGELFF.

The chain carries TRBV4-1 and TRBJ2-7, with 11 bases aligning to TRBD2. V trimming: 1 base; J trimming: 4 bases; junction bases outside the gene matches: 6. Germline values: CDR1 MGHRA, CDR2 YSYEKL. This CDR3 contains 16 residues. CDR3 protein: CASSQALAGVGYEQYF. CDR3 in DNA: TGCGCCAGCAGCCAAGCACTAGCGGGAGTAGGATACGAGCAGTACTTC.

This clonotype came up a few times. J is TRBJ2-2 and V is TRBV6-2 or TRBV6-3, with D hard to call. The CDR3 is made up of 12 amino acids. Deletions cut 4 bases from V and 3 bases from J, with 3 bases between. Germline V gives CDR1 MNHEY, CDR2 SVGEGT. CDR3 DNA: TGTGCCAGCAGTTGGGACACCGGGGAGCTGTTTTTT. Amino acids: CASSWDTGELFF.

The table lists this clonotype with a few counts. Here the CDR3 reads CASSPMTSGRFREQYF. DNA for the CDR3: TGTGCCAGCAGCCCGATGACTAGCGGGAGATTTCGGGAGCAGTACTTC. The chain combines TRBV7-2 with TRBJ2-7; 12 bases align to TRBD2. Germline-derived CDR1 and CDR2 are SGHTA and FQGNSA. This CDR3 comprises 16 residues. V was pared by 5 bases and J by 7 bases, with 12 bases of the junction left unmatched.

This clonotype was seen a handful of times. The gene calls are TRBV7-2 and TRBJ2-3; D uncertain. The CDR3 is 15 residues long. V was cut by 1 base and J by 0 bases, with 8 bases left in between. Germline CDR1 SGHTA, CDR2 FQGNSA. The CDR3 DNA reads TGTGCCAGCAGCTTAGTACCTACTAGCACAGATACGCAGTATTTT. It specifies CASSLVPTSTDTQYF.

This clonotype came up a few times. V usage is TRBV11-2 and J usage is TRBJ2-7, with D maybe TRBD1 (6 bases). The germline CDR1 and CDR2 sequences are SGHAT and FQNNGV. Trimming took off 4 bases at V and 7 bases at J, with 20 bases between the two ends. The CDR3 extends over 15 amino acids. As DNA, the CDR3 is TGTGCCAGCAGCTCGACGGGACATTCTATCCAAGAGCAGTACTTC. Translated, it gives CASSSTGHSIQEQYF.

The gene calls are TRBV27 and TRBJ1-1; D is possibly TRBD1 (5 bases). CDR1 is MNHEY, CDR2 SMNVEV, per germline (reference sequence). Trimming removed 6 bases from V and 8 bases from J, with 19 bases in between. The CDR3 covers 14 residues. CDR3 bases: TGTGCCAGCAGCTCGATGCTTGGGACCGGGGAAGCTTTCTTT. This sequence encodes CASSSMLGTGEAFF.

The DNA for the CDR3 is TGTGCCAGCAGTAGCGACCTGGCGGGAGTATACAATGAGCAGTTCTTC. Translated, it gives CASSSDLAGVYNEQFF. This chain links TRBV6-6 with TRBJ2-1; TRBD2 aligns across 7 bases. Germline lookup yields CDR1 MNHNY and CDR2 SVGAGI (reference sequence). The V gene end was trimmed by 5 bases and the J gene end by 4 bases; junction bases not matched to a gene: 11. This CDR3 is 16 amino acids long.

This chain connects TRBV7-2 to TRBJ1-2; TRBD1 agrees at 7 bases. Looked up from germline, CDR1 is SGHTA and CDR2 is FQGNSA. The CDR3 totals 13 residues. The V segment lost 5 bases and the J segment 8 bases; nucleotides outside the gene matches: 8. CDR3 sequence (DNA): TGTGCCAGCAGCCCCAGGGGGAAGGAAGGCTACACCTTC. Translation gives CASSPRGKEGYTF.

This clonotype was seen at least ten times. The genes are TRBV6-1 and TRBJ1-1, with D perhaps TRBD1 (6 bases). Per the germline V gene, CDR1 is MNHNS and CDR2 is SASEGT. The CDR3 length is 15 residues. V lost 5 bases, J lost 4 bases, and 17 bases lay in between. CDR3 amino acids: CASSSLGGPSTEAFF. The CDR3 DNA reads TGTGCCAGCAGTAGCCTCGGGGGGCCGAGCACTGAAGCTTTCTTT.

The chain couples TRBV4-2 to TRBJ2-7; 8 nucleotides agree with TRBD2. This CDR3 has 15 amino acids. The germline gives CDR1 LGHNA, CDR2 YNFKEQ. V lost 1 base and J lost 6; bases outside the gene matches: 8. In nucleotides, the CDR3 is TGTGCCAGCAGCCAAGGGCGGGAGGTTGAAGCCGAGCAGTACTTC. This sequence encodes CASSQGREVEAEQYF.

This clonotype came up once. The gene calls are TRBV15 and TRBJ2-7; 9 nucleotides align to TRBD1. CDR1 LNHNV and CDR2 YYDKDF come from the germline V gene (reference sequence). Unmatched junction bases numbered 5, after V lost 1 base and J lost 4 bases. The CDR3 is made up of 15 amino acids. For the CDR3, the DNA is TGTGCCACCAGCAGAGGCACGGGACAGGGTTACGAGCAGTACTTC. It specifies CATSRGTGQGYEQYF.

The chain is built from TRBV7-8 and TRBJ2-1; perhaps TRBD2 as D (5 bases). Per the germline V gene, CDR1 is SGHVS and CDR2 is FQNEAQ. The CDR3 is 15 residues long. Deletions cut 5 bases from V and 0 bases from J, with 11 bases between. CDR3 loop: CASSATRSSYNEQFF. The CDR3 DNA follows: TGTGCCAGCAGCGCCACTAGGAGCTCCTACAATGAGCAGTTCTTC. The full variable domain, rest sourced from reference TRBV7-8 and TRBJ2-1, is GAGVSQSPRYKVAKRGQDVALRCDPISGHVSLFWYQQALGQGPEFLTYFQNEAQLDKSGLPSDRFFAERPEGSVSTLKIQRTQQEDSAVYLCASSATRSSYNEQFFGPGTRLTVL.

The chain uses TRBV5-6 and TRBJ2-1; D is unclear. The germline gives CDR1 SGHDT, CDR2 YYEEEE. This CDR3 has 14 amino acids. The V end was cut by 1 base, the J end by 5 bases, with 10 bases between. CDR3 nucleotide sequence: TGTGCCAGCAGCTTGATACTACCTGACAATGAGCAGTTCTTC. Protein product: CASSLILPDNEQFF. Complete variable domain (other parts from reference TRBV5-6 and TRBJ2-1): DAGVTQSPTHLIKTRGQQVTLRCSPKSGHDTVSWYQQALGQGPQFIFQYYEEEERQRGNFPDRFSGHQFPNYSSELNVNALLLGDSALYLCASSLILPDNEQFFGPGTRLTVL.

This clonotype has a count of ten or more. J is TRBJ2-4 and V is TRBV7-2; D tentatively reads TRBD1 or TRBD2 (7 bases each). The CDR3 loop spans 15 amino acids. V was cut by 5 bases and J by 6 bases, with 17 bases left in between. CDR1 and CDR2 (germline): SGHTA, FQGNSA. DNA of the CDR3: TGTGCCAGCAGCCAGGGGGGGGGAGGCGGAAACATTCAGTACTTC. This gives the protein CASSQGGGGGNIQYF.

The chain has TRBV20-1 and TRBJ1-2; D call uncertain. Between the trimmed V and J ends, which lost 5 bases and 1 base, there was a span of 11 bases. There are 13 residues in the CDR3. Germline CDR1 and CDR2: DFQATT and SNEGSKA (reference sequence). CDR3 sequence reads: CSASQPVNYGYTF. The CDR3 DNA follows: TGCAGTGCTTCGCAACCGGTTAACTATGGCTACACCTTC.

This clonotype showed up just a few times. CDR3 nucleotide sequence: TGTGCCAGCAGCTCCGACAGGGTTGACTATGGCTACACCTTC. This codes for CASSSDRVDYGYTF. V and J are TRBV5-4 and TRBJ1-2, with TRBD1 identical over 7 bases. The CDR3 is made up of 14 amino acids. CDR1 SGHNT and CDR2 YYREEE come from the germline V gene (reference sequence). The trim removed 3 bases at V and 3 bases at J, leaving 5 bases unmatched.

The V gene is TRBV7-2, the J gene TRBJ1-1, with 7 bases aligning to TRBD1. Germline V gene sequence: CDR1 SGHTA, CDR2 FQGNSA. CDR3 size: 15 residues. The V and J ends lost 5 bases and 5 bases, in that order; junction bases with no gene match: 11. The CDR3 reads CASSQGVGGLTEAFF. The DNA of the CDR3 is TGTGCCAGCAGCCAGGGGGTGGGGGGGCTGACTGAAGCTTTCTTT.

This clonotype turned up a few times. The chain couples TRBV12-3 or TRBV12-4 to TRBJ2-1; D is uncertain. The CDR3 length is 15 residues. V was cut by 6 bases and J by 0 bases, with 12 bases left in between. The CDR3 DNA follows: TGTGCCAGCAGGTCTGGGATCCACTCCTACAATGAGCAGTTCTTC. Protein sequence: CASRSGIHSYNEQFF.